One sample yielded the 8 T cell receptor beta chains listed below, sequenced in a study of T cell changes during pregnancy in multiple sclerosis. The assay was immunoSEQ multiplex PCR, and TCRdb's table has in-frame clones only and misses some. In the table there are approximately 52,000 clones, 80% to 90% of which are singletons. Material: CD4+ T cells from peripheral blood mononuclear cells, obtained in the second trimester of pregnancy. Receptors were obtained from a female donor with multiple sclerosis, enrolled in a pregnancy study.

The rearrangement joins TRBV9 to TRBJ2-1; possibly TRBD2 for D (7 bases). CDR1 and CDR2 from the germline V gene are SGDLS and YYNGEE. This CDR3 has 18 residues. V lost 4 bases and J 1 base, leaving 21 bases between the germline ends. In nucleotides, the CDR3 is TGTGCCAGCAGCCCCCCCCCGGGACGGGGGGCGTCCTACAATGAGCAGTTCTTC. It translates to CASSPPPGRGASYNEQFF.

This chain uses TRBV19 with TRBJ2-1, with a tentative D call TRBD1 (6 bases). The CDR3 extends over 18 amino acids. V lost 5 bases, J lost 7 bases, and 27 bases lay in between. Germline CDR1 reads LNHDA; CDR2 reads SQIVND (reference sequence). CDR3 DNA: TGTGCCAGTAGTCCAATCCCCGGACAGACCCTTTATACAAATGAGCAGTTCTTC. Its translation: CASSPIPGQTLYTNEQFF. Full variable domain (remainder filled in from reference TRBV19 and TRBJ2-1): DGGITQSPKYLFRKEGQNVTLSCEQNLNHDAMYWYRQDPGQGLRLIYYSQIVNDFQKGDIAEGYSVSREKKESFPLTVTSAQKNPTAFYLCASSPIPGQTLYTNEQFFGPGTRLTVL.

The chain combines TRBV7-2 with TRBJ1-3; D is unresolved. Germline values: CDR1 SGHTA, CDR2 FQGNSA. Trimming stripped 1 base from V and 0 bases from J, with 10 bases between. The CDR3 has 16 amino acids. The CDR3 coding sequence is TGTGCCAGCAGCTTAGATAGACTCCCCTCTGGAAACACCATATATTTT. Protein product: CASSLDRLPSGNTIYF.

This clone occurred a few times. The rearrangement joins TRBV28 to TRBJ1-1; D might be TRBD1 (5 bases). The germline V gene encodes CDR1 MDHEN and CDR2 SYDVKM. V lost 6 bases to trimming and J lost 2 bases, with 19 bases between them. CDR3 length equals 16 residues. CDR3 loop: CASSPRPGEHNTEAFF. The DNA of the CDR3 is TGTGCCAGCAGCCCCCGCCCGGGGGAGCATAACACTGAAGCTTTCTTT.

This chain links TRBV4-1 with TRBJ2-1; possible D gene TRBD2, 6 bases. The CDR3 is 16 residues long. V lost 1 base and J 6 bases, leaving 16 bases between the germline ends. CDR1 is MGHRA, CDR2 YSYEKL, per germline. CDR3 residues: CASSQGRGNPSNEQFF. The CDR3 bases are TGCGCCAGCAGCCAAGGACGGGGGAATCCCTCCAATGAGCAGTTCTTC.

The chain joins TRBV6-6 to TRBJ2-1; the match to TRBD2 covers 11 bases. V lost 6 bases, J lost 6 bases, and 10 bases stayed unmatched. This CDR3 contains 16 residues. Looked up from germline, CDR1 is MNHNY and CDR2 is SVGAGI (reference sequence). The CDR3 here is CASRIALAGDGNEQFF. The CDR3 nucleotides read TGTGCCAGCAGGATAGCACTAGCGGGAGATGGCAATGAGCAGTTCTTC.

The chain couples TRBV19 to TRBJ2-7, with D perhaps TRBD2 (5 bases). Trimming cost V 2 bases and J 4 bases, with 12 bases left between them. This CDR3 has 14 amino acids. CDR1 LNHDA and CDR2 SQIVND come from the germline V gene (reference sequence). The CDR3 nucleotides are TGTGCCAGTAGTATAAGCCTAGCTGGGTACGAGCAGTACTTC. Its translation: CASSISLAGYEQYF.

The chain couples TRBV29-1 to TRBJ2-4, with D possibly being TRBD1 (5 bases). The CDR3 is 14 residues long. Trimming cost V 4 bases and J 4 bases, with 14 bases left between them. Per the germline V gene, CDR1 is SQVTM and CDR2 is ANQGSEA. The DNA of the CDR3 is TGCAGCGTTGTCTGGGGTTCAGGGAAAAACATTCAGTACTTC. It translates to CSVVWGSGKNIQYF.